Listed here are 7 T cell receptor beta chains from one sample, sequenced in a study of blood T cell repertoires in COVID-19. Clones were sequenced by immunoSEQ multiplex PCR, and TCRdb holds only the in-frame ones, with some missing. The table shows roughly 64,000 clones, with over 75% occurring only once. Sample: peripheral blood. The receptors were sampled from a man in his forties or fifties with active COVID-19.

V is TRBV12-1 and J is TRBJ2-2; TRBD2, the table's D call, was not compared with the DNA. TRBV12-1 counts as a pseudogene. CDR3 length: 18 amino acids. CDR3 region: CASSSQTGTSGSTGELFF. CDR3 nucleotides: TGTGCCAGCAGCTCACAAACCGGGACTAGCGGATCCACCGGGGAGCTGTTTTTT.

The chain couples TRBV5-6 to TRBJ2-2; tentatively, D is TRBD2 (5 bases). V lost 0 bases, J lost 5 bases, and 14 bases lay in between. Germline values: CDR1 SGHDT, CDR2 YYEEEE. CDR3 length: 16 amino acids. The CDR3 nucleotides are TGTGCCAGCAGCTTGGGAGAAATTAGGAGGACCGGGGAGCTGTTTTTT. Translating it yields CASSLGEIRRTGELFF.

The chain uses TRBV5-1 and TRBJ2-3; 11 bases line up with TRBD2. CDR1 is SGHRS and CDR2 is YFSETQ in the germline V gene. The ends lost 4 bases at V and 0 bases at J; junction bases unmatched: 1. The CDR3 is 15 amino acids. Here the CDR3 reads CASSRTSGSTDTQYF. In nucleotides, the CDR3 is TGCGCCAGCAGCCGGACTAGCGGGAGCACAGATACGCAGTATTTT.

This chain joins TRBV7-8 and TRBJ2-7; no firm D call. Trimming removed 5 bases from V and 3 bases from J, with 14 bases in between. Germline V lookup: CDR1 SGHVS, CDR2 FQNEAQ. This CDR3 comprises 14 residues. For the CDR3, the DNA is TGTGCCAGCAGCCACCGACGGCAGGACTACGAGCAGTACTTC. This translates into CASSHRRQDYEQYF. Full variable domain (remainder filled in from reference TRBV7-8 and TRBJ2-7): GAGVSQSPRYKVAKRGQDVALRCDPISGHVSLFWYQQALGQGPEFLTYFQNEAQLDKSGLPSDRFFAERPEGSVSTLKIQRTQQEDSAVYLCASSHRRQDYEQYFGPGTRLTVT.

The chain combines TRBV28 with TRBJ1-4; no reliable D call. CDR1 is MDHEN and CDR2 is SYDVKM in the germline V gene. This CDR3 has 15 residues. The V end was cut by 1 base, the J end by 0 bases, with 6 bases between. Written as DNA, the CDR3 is TGTGCCAGCAGTTTATCCACTACAACTAATGAAAAACTGTTTTTT. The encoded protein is CASSLSTTTNEKLFF.

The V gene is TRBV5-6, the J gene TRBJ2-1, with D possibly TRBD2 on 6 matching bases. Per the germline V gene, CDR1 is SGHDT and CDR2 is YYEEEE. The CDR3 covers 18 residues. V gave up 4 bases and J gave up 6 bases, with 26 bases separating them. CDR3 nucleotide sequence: TGTGCCAGCAGCCACCCGGGCGGTTGGGAGGATAGTAGCAATGAGCAGTTCTTC. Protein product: CASSHPGGWEDSSNEQFF.

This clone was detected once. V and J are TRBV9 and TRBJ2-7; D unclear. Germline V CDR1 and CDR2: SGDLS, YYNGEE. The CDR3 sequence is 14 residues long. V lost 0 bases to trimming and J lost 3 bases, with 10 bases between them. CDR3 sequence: CASSVEQQDYEQYF. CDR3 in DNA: TGTGCCAGCAGCGTAGAACAGCAAGACTACGAGCAGTACTTC.